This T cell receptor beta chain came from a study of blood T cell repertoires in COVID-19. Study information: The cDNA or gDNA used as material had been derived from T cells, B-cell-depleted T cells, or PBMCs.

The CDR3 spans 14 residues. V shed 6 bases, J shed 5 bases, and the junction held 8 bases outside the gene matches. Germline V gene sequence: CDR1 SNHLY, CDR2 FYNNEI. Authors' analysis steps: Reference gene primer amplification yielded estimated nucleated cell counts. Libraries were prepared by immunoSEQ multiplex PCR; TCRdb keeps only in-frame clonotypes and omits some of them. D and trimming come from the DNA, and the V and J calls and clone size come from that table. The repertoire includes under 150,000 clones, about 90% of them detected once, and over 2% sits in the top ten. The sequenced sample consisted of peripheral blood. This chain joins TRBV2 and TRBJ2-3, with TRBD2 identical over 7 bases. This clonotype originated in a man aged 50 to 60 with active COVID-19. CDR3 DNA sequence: TGTGCCAGCAGGACCGACGGGAGGCGAGATACGCAGTATTTT. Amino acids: CASRTDGRRDTQYF.